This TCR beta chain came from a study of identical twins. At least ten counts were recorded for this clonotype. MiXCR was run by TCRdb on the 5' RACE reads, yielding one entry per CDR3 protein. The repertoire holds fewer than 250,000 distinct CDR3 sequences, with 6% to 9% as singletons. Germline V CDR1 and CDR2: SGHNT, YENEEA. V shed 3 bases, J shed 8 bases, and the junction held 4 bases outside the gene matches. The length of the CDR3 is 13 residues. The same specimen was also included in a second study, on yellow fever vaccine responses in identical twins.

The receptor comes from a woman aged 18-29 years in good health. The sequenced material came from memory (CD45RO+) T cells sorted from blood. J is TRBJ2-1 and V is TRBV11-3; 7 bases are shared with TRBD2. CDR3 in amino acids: CASSFGRGDEQFF. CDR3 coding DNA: TGTGCCAGCAGCTTTGGACGGGGGGATGAGCAGTTCTTC.